This T cell receptor (beta chain) appears in the sequencing data of a study of beta chain features in type 1 diabetes (dated by TCRdb to 2016 to 2018). For the wider study: No differences in mean age, gender distribution, total cell number or subset yield were found between patients and healthy donors. Across all samples, almost 110 million sorted cells were examined, and cell number per subset correlated strongly with RNA yield. The study compared TCRB repertoires of sorted circulating CD4+ T cell subsets between recently diagnosed type 1 diabetes patients and matched healthy donors. Regulatory and stem cell-like memory subsets were isolated from only 8 patients and about 8 healthy donors, whereas naive and central memory subsets came from all 30 or so donors. Overall results and qualifications from the work: Because cDNA was sequenced instead of genomic DNA, highly expressing activated cells could be over-represented, though the groups showed no difference in activation or CD3 levels. Because the HLA sub-analyses included only small numbers of individuals, any influence of HLA type on TCRB rearrangement was left unresolved. Naive, central memory and regulatory TCRB repertoires appeared to be more similar among patients than among healthy donors. Fewer insertions and more nucleotide deletions at VDJ recombination sites were observed in patients with type 1 diabetes, implying thymic rearrangement abnormalities. In all four CD4+ subsets, TCRB CDR3 length was moderately but significantly shorter in type 1 diabetes patients. Shorter templates might be favored by PCR, yet because patient and control samples were amplified and corrected together, any such skew would affect both groups equally.

The table lists this clone with a few counts. This clone's antigen is unknown. Per-nucleotide qualities are absent, and no much larger clonotype sits a single base away. Each donor gave one peripheral blood draw, roughly 110 mL on average, collected into heparinised tubes. A BD FACSAria II and a panel including CD45RO, CCR7, CD25, CD127, CD95 and CD27 were used to sort naive, central memory, regulatory and stem cell-like memory CD4+ T cells. A purity above 98% was achieved for all sorted populations. PBMCs were isolated immediately by Lymphoprep density gradient centrifugation and stained directly without culture. To minimize batch effects, samples were stained and sorted in pairs, one healthy donor with one patient per experiment. All of the isolated RNA was reverse transcribed with the High Capacity cDNA Reverse Transcription Kit, so expressed TCRB transcripts were sequenced. Deep immunoSEQ sequencing was applied to naive, central memory and regulatory T cell samples, giving an average of around 3.4 million total reads per sample. Sorted cells were lysed in RLT buffer and RNA was extracted with DNase-treated RNeasy Micro or Mini kits, depending on cell number. Each cell subset was processed separately to prevent cross-contamination, with patient and healthy donor samples processed together. The immunoSEQ multiplex PCR was used to amplify TCRB sequences from cDNA, yielding 87-bp fragments that span the CDR3 region. The amplicons were sequenced using the Illumina HiSeq platform. The published analysis was carried out like this. Synthetic template baselines were used to correct PCR bias computationally, reads within Hamming distance 2 were collapsed, and singletons that could not be merged were discarded. Reads were aligned against IMGT so that V, D and J genes, CDR3 length and insertions or deletions at six rearrangement sites could be assigned. Clonotype counts were normalized to sorted cell number within each subset before computing true diversity and Gini coefficients with the tcR R package. The overlap coefficient, calculated on TCRB nucleotide sequences, was used to measure repertoire sharing. The clones in this table, taken by TCRdb from immuneACCESS, are in-frame only. Not every clone is retained; where verified, under half of the shortfall comes from an unresolved V gene, and the cause of the rest is unknown. The DNA gave D and trimming, while V, J and clone size come from that table. The sample table shows about 320,000 clones, and 12% to 15% are seen once. The biggest ten clones account for 5.5% to 7.5% of the sample.

Deletion took 5 bases off V and 10 bases off J, with a span of 14 bases between the germline ends. According to the germline V gene (reference sequence), CDR1 reads SEHNR and CDR2 reads FQNEAQ. The CDR3 spans 12 residues, from the cysteine through the phenylalanine. Only the CDR3 portion is preserved as DNA: 36 bases, with reading frame beginning at the first base. Sequenced sample: central memory CD4+ T cells from blood. The TCR comes from a man younger than 40 in good health. The rearranged chain carries TRBV7-9 and TRBJ1-2; the D gene is possibly TRBD1, with 5 bases matching. The sequence in DNA is TGTGCCAGCAGCCACCGGGACTTGTTCTACACCTTC. This gives the protein CASSHRDLFYTF. When the CDR3 is completed using the reference TRBV7-9 and TRBJ1-2 genes on either side, the full variable domain is DTGVSQNPRHKITKRGQNVTFRCDPISEHNRLYWYRQTLGQGPEFLTYFQNEAQLEKSRLLSDRFSAERPKGSFSTLEIQRTEQGDSAMYLCASSHRDLFYTFGSGTRLTVV.